What follows is one T cell receptor (beta chain) and its context. This specimen comes from a study of blood T cell repertoires in COVID-19. Whole-study context: Acute and convalescent COVID-19 specimens originated in the United States, Italy and Spain. T cells, B-cell-depleted T cells, or PBMCs supplied cDNA or gDNA.

V was cut by 0 bases and J by 0 bases, with 10 bases left in between. This CDR3 comprises 15 residues. Germline CDR1 and CDR2: SGHNT and YYREEE (reference sequence). Original processing methods: Amplification of reference gene primers was used by the study to estimate nucleated cell counts. The repertoire was sequenced with immunoSEQ multiplex PCR; TCRdb's copy has only in-frame clones and lacks some. The DNA gave D and trimming, while V, J and clone size come from that table. This sample yields tens of thousands of clones, of which approximately 86% are seen a single time; 18% belongs to the top ten.

The clonotype was recovered from a woman older than 75 with acute or convalescent COVID-19. Sequencing was carried out using peripheral blood. The chain uses TRBV5-4 and TRBJ2-7, with D perhaps matching TRBD1 (5 bases). CDR3 sequence reads: CASSLEQASSYEQYF. The CDR3 DNA sequence: TGTGCCAGCAGCTTGGAACAGGCAAGCTCCTACGAGCAGTACTTC.